This T cell receptor beta chain was identified in a study of shared clonotypes between healthy human individuals. Broader study findings: Relative to clonotypes present in all four donors, those not shared had lower generation probabilities.

Clones were sequenced by immunoSEQ multiplex PCR, and TCRdb holds only the in-frame ones, with some missing. This sample carries approximately 2,000,000 clones, 93% of them seen once, and the ten largest clones take roughly 1.7%. The CDR3 has 11 residues. CDR1 is SQVTM, CDR2 ANQGSEA, per germline. On this clone itself: What it recognizes is unknown. One end of the junction does not line up with germline, which may come from a read error.

Terminally differentiated effector memory CD45RA+ cells were excluded from the naive CD8 cells, which were CD45RO-negative and positively selected for CCR7. This receptor was taken from a man between 18 and 29 years old in good health. Some clones in this sample may be carry-over from other donors' samples. This rearrangement joins TRBV29-1 to TRBJ2-7; 7 bases are shared with TRBD2. Specimen: naive CD8+ T cells from PBMCs. The CDR3 protein is CSAKRDGATHF. CDR3 DNA sequence: TGCAGCGCTAAGCGGGACGGAGCCACCCACTTC.